This T cell receptor beta chain is from a study of beta chain features in type 1 diabetes. CDR3 length equals 16 residues. J gave up 1 base and V 4 bases, and 9 bases lay outside the gene matches. Germline CDR1 reads SGHNT; CDR2 reads YYREEE (reference sequence). In its sample, this clone was seen a few times. Expressed TCRB transcripts were sequenced because the entire RNA isolate underwent reverse transcription. Sequencing was performed with immunoSEQ multiplex PCR; in TCRdb, only in-frame clones are kept and a portion is missing. The sample records fewer than 200,000 clones, approximately 13% being singletons.

This receptor was identified in a woman aged 18 to 35 in good health. The chain links TRBV5-4 to TRBJ1-1; TRBD1 aligns across 8 bases. Sequencing was done on a sample of central memory CD4+ T cells from blood. The CDR3 nucleotides read TGTGCCAGCAGCCCCTGGACAGGGCAATCGAACACTGAAGCTTTCTTT. Residues: CASSPWTGQSNTEAFF.